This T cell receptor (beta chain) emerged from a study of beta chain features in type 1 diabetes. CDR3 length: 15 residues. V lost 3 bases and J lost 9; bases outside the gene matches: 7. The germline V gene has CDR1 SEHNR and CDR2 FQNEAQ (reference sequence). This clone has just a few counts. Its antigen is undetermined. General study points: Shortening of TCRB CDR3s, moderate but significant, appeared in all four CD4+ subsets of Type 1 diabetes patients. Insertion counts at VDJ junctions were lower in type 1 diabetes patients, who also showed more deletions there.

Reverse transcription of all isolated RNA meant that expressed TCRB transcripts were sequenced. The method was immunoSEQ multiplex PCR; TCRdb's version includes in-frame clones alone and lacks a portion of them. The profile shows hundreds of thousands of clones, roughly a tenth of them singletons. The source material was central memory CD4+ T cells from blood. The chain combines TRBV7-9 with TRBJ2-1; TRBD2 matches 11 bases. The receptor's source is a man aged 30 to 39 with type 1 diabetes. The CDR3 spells CASSFSGGAVIEQFF. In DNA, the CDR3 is TGTGCCAGCAGCTTTAGCGGGGGGGCAGTAATTGAGCAGTTCTTC.